Presented here are 14 T cell receptor beta chains from one specimen sequenced in a study of blood T cell repertoires in COVID-19. The table came from immunoSEQ multiplex PCR; TCRdb's copy has only in-frame clones and leaves some out. The table includes about 250,000 clones, about 87% detected once. Specimen: peripheral blood. These receptors were collected from a woman under 40 with COVID-19, enrolled during active disease.

The CDR3 DNA is TGTGCCAGCAGCCAAGATTGGGCAGCGGATGGAAATTCACCCCTCCACTTT. It encodes CASSQDWAADGNSPLHF. The chain is built from TRBV4-2 and TRBJ1-6; no firm D call. This CDR3 has 17 residues. From germline, CDR1 is LGHNA and CDR2 YNFKEQ. V was pared by 0 bases and J by 7 bases, with 16 bases between.

The sample holds a few counts of this clone. This chain connects TRBV4-1 to TRBJ1-6; a possible D gene is TRBD1 (6 bases). Deletions cut 0 bases from V and 0 bases from J, with 15 bases between. The V gene's germline CDR1 is MGHRA and CDR2 YSYEKL. The CDR3 extends over 19 amino acids. The CDR3 is CASSQELTYRASYNSPLHF. The CDR3 DNA follows: TGCGCCAGCAGCCAAGAATTGACCTACAGGGCCTCCTATAATTCACCCCTCCACTTT.

This clone was counted a few times. The chain has TRBV6-2 or TRBV6-3 and TRBJ2-7; 8 nucleotides agree with TRBD2. The germline V gene has CDR1 MNHEY and CDR2 SVGEGT. V lost 2 bases, J lost 7 bases, and 7 bases stayed unmatched. The CDR3 runs to 14 residues. CDR3 DNA: TGTGCCAGCAGTTACGGTAATAGCGGGGATGAGCAGTACGTC. It specifies CASSYGNSGDEQYV.

This clone was seen more than once but under ten times. The chain links TRBV29-1 to TRBJ1-1; possible D gene TRBD1, 6 bases. Germline CDR1 is SQVTM and CDR2 is ANQGSEA. The CDR3 runs 14 residues. V lost 5 bases to trimming and J lost 3 bases, with 16 bases between them. CDR3 nucleotides: TGCAGCGTTCTCTCGGGGGGCCGCGACACTGAAGCTTTCTTT. Protein sequence: CSVLSGGRDTEAFF.

The CDR3 sequence: CASSDHPGQGTYEQYF. As DNA, the CDR3 is TGTGCCAGCAGTGACCACCCGGGACAGGGAACCTACGAGCAGTACTTC. The V and J genes are TRBV2 and TRBJ2-7, with 9 bases aligning to TRBD1. V was clipped by 3 bases and J by 2 bases; unmatched bases: 8. The CDR3 has 16 amino acids. CDR1 and CDR2 from the germline V gene are SNHLY and FYNNEI.

This chain connects TRBV4-3 to TRBJ2-7; D is undetermined. V dropped 2 bases and J dropped 2 bases, with 10 bases sitting between them. Germline CDR1 is LGHNA and CDR2 is YSLEER. CDR3 length equals 14 residues. CDR3 protein: CASSQNTQTYEQYV. The CDR3 DNA sequence: TGCGCCAGCAGCCAAAACACCCAGACCTACGAGCAGTACGTC.

This clone appeared once. The rearrangement links TRBV19 to TRBJ2-5, with 8 bases that match TRBD1. CDR1 and CDR2 (germline): LNHDA, SQIVND (reference sequence). This CDR3 is built from 14 residues. The ends lost 4 bases at V and 3 bases at J; junction bases unmatched: 4. The CDR3 coding sequence is TGTGCCAGTAGTAGACAGGGGTGGGAAGAGACCCAGTACTTC. Amino acid sequence: CASSRQGWEETQYF. The full variable domain, its missing parts supplied by reference TRBV19 and TRBJ2-5, is DGGITQSPKYLFRKEGQNVTLSCEQNLNHDAMYWYRQDPGQGLRLIYYSQIVNDFQKGDIAEGYSVSREKKESFPLTVTSAQKNPTAFYLCASSRQGWEETQYFGPGTRLLVL.

CDR3 residues: CASLAGGSTDTQYF. In nucleotides, the CDR3 is TGTGCCAGCCTAGCTGGGGGGAGCACAGATACGCAGTATTTT. V and J are TRBV28 and TRBJ2-3; a possible D gene is TRBD2 (6 bases). The CDR3 covers 14 residues. Trimming left V 8 bases short and J 0 bases short, with 12 bases between. The germline CDR1 and CDR2 sequences are MDHEN and SYDVKM.

The chain combines TRBV5-3 with TRBJ2-1; TRBD2 matches 9 bases. TRBV5-3 is assigned to the ORF class and has an uncertain function. The V segment lost 4 bases and the J segment 4 bases; nucleotides outside the gene matches: 6. This CDR3 is built from 15 residues. The CDR3 loop reads CARSRVSGRYNEQFF. The CDR3 nucleotides are TGTGCCAGAAGCCGGGTAAGCGGGAGGTACAATGAGCAGTTCTTC.

The V and J genes are TRBV25-1 and TRBJ1-5, with D maybe TRBD1 (5 bases). The V end was cut by 1 base, the J end by 10 bases, with 8 bases between. Germline V gene data show CDR1 as MGHDK and CDR2 as SYGVNS. CDR3 length: 12 residues. CDR3 coding DNA: TGTGCCAGCAGTGAATTAGGGGATCCCCAGCATTTT. It codes for CASSELGDPQHF.

V and J are TRBV7-9 and TRBJ2-2, with TRBD1 matching 9 bases. Per germline, CDR1 SEHNR and CDR2 FQNEAQ (reference sequence). J was trimmed by 8 bases and V by 5 bases; bases with no gene match: 6. The CDR3 contains 14 residues. CDR3 sequence reads: CASSTGGEAGELFF. CDR3 DNA: TGTGCCAGCAGCACAGGGGGCGAAGCTGGGGAGCTGTTTTTT.

V usage is TRBV5-1 and J usage is TRBJ2-7; no clear D gene. This CDR3 comprises 13 residues. The V end was cut by 1 base, the J end by 4 bases, with 9 bases between. The germline V gene encodes CDR1 SGHRS and CDR2 YFSETQ. CDR3 loop: CASSLRVGYEQYF. The CDR3 nucleotides read TGCGCCAGCAGCTTGCGGGTTGGGTACGAGCAGTACTTC.

The CDR3 is CASSPWPDQPQHF. The CDR3 nucleotides read TGTGCCAGCAGTCCGTGGCCTGATCAGCCCCAGCATTTT. The chain uses TRBV12-3 or TRBV12-4 and TRBJ1-5; D unclear. Trimming removed 5 bases at V and 5 bases at J, with 10 bases between. The CDR3 has 13 residues.

Worth noting for this clone: The junction departs from germline at one end; a sequencing error may be responsible. The chain employs TRBV7-7 and TRBJ2-1, with 9 bases identical to TRBD1. Looked up from germline, CDR1 is SSHAT and CDR2 is FNYEAQ (reference sequence). This CDR3 is 15 amino acids long. The CDR3: CASSLQPGQGNEQFF. CDR3 DNA: TGTGCTAGCAGCTTACAACCGGGACAGGGCAATGAGCAGTTCTTC.